Below, 14 T cell receptor beta chains from the same sample are listed, as sequenced in a study of CD8+ T cells in alopecia areata. As for treatment: oral pan-JAK inhibitor, 5-10 mg twice daily. cDNA serving as the sequencing template came from extracted, reverse transcribed RNA. Method: immunoSEQ multiplex PCR; TCRdb's copy keeps in-frame clones and lacks some. The sample yields over 200,000 clones, roughly 64% seen once. Sequenced material: CD4+ T cells sorted from blood, taken at week 4, from a patient treated with tofacitinib. These receptors were taken from a human donor with alopecia areata.

This chain joins TRBV6-6 and TRBJ2-5, with 7 bases fitting TRBD1. Germline trimming cut 4 bases from V and 2 bases from J; bases unmatched to any gene: 10. CDR1 is MNHNY and CDR2 is SVGAGI in the germline V gene (reference sequence). The CDR3 contains 16 residues. The CDR3 bases are TGTGCCAGCAGTTCCGTCGTAGGGGACAGACAAGAGACCCAGTACTTC. It codes for CASSSVVGDRQETQYF.

In regard to this clone: The identical CDR3 is also encoded by other nucleotide sequences in the sample. This chain's CDR3 is CASSPGGNEQFF. In DNA, the CDR3 is TGTGCCAGCAGCCCAGGGGGCAATGAGCAGTTCTTC. This sequence joins TRBV7-2 and TRBJ2-1; 7 bases map to TRBD1. Germline V lookup: CDR1 SGHTA, CDR2 FQGNSA. Losses at the gene ends were 5 bases for V and 6 bases for J; bases not matched to a gene: 1. The CDR3 extends over 12 amino acids.

A remark on this clone: Different DNA sequences within this sample yield the same CDR3. V gene TRBV10-3 combines with J gene TRBJ2-7, with unresolved D. There are 12 residues in the CDR3. The germline CDR1 and CDR2 sequences are ENHRY and SYGVKD. Trimming pared 3 bases from V and 0 bases from J, leaving 3 bases between. CDR3 DNA: TGTGCCATCAGTGATCGCTCCTACGAGCAGTACTTC. Its protein product is CAISDRSYEQYF.

This clone was counted between two and nine times. This chain links TRBV19 with TRBJ2-1; D not certain. Trimming cost V 3 bases and J 4 bases, with 4 bases left between them. Per germline, CDR1 LNHDA and CDR2 SQIVND (reference sequence). The CDR3 contains 12 residues. CDR3: CASSIGYNEQFF. The CDR3 region has the DNA TGTGCCAGTAGTATTGGATACAATGAGCAGTTCTTC.

This sequence joins TRBV9 and TRBJ2-2, with 8 positions matching TRBD1. This CDR3 is built from 15 residues. V dropped 6 bases and J dropped 3; count of bases not matched to a gene: 7. Germline V gene data show CDR1 as SGDLS and CDR2 as YYNGEE. Here the CDR3 DNA reads TGTGCCAGCAACGGACAGGGCGAGGACACCGGGGAGCTGTTTTTT. Protein product: CASNGQGEDTGELFF.

The rearrangement links TRBV29-1 to TRBJ1-1; TRBD1 might be the D (5 bases). The CDR3 is 12 amino acids. V lost 3 bases and J lost 5, with 10 bases in between. Germline V lookup: CDR1 SQVTM, CDR2 ANQGSEA. The CDR3 region is CSVDRDGTEAFF. The CDR3 DNA sequence: TGCAGCGTTGACAGGGATGGGACTGAAGCTTTCTTT.

The rearrangement joins TRBV11-2 to TRBJ1-5; D remains ambiguous. CDR1 is SGHAT, CDR2 FQNNGV, per germline. The CDR3 is 13 amino acids. V lost 5 bases and J 7 bases, leaving 12 bases between the germline ends. The CDR3 sequence: CASSRGWGQPQHF. The CDR3 coding sequence is TGTGCCAGCAGCCGAGGGTGGGGACAGCCCCAGCATTTT.

This clone was detected only once. V and J are TRBV29-1 and TRBJ1-2; the match to TRBD1 covers 10 bases. Germline-derived CDR1 and CDR2 are SQVTM and ANQGSEA. The CDR3 loop spans 14 amino acids. The V gene end was trimmed by 4 bases and the J gene end by 7 bases; junction bases not matched to a gene: 9. The CDR3 DNA sequence: TGCAGCGTTGGATTGGGACAGGGGATGGGTGGCTACACCTTC. It codes for CSVGLGQGMGGYTF. Using reference TRBV29-1 and TRBJ1-2 for the parts outside the CDR3, the full variable domain is SAVISQKPSRDICQRGTSLTIQCQVDSQVTMMFWYRQQPGQSLTLIATANQGSEATYESGFVIDKFPISRPNLTFSTLTVSNMSPEDSSIYLCSVGLGQGMGGYTFGSGTRLTVV.

This rearrangement joins TRBV7-9 to TRBJ2-1; D call uncertain. The CDR3 totals 13 residues. Germline CDR1 and CDR2: SEHNR and FQNEAQ (reference sequence). Trimming shortened V by 6 bases and J by 7 bases, and 13 bases separated the two germline ends. The CDR3, as DNA: TGTGCCAGCAGACACTCGGAAAGGAATGAGCAGTTCTTC. It translates to CASRHSERNEQFF.

There are a few counts of this clone. V is TRBV29-1 and J is TRBJ2-7; weak D call: TRBD1 (6 bases). CDR1 is SQVTM and CDR2 is ANQGSEA in the germline V gene. This CDR3 contains 12 residues. V gave up 7 bases and J gave up 7 bases, with 17 bases separating them. CDR3 residues: CSASTGWEEQYF. CDR3 DNA sequence: TGCAGCGCAAGCACAGGGTGGGAAGAGCAGTACTTC.

The chain has TRBV19 and TRBJ1-1; D may be TRBD1 (5 bases). Germline assignment: CDR1 LNHDA and CDR2 SQIVND (reference sequence). This CDR3 is built from 16 residues. Trimming shortened V by 5 bases and J by 0 bases, and 16 bases separated the two germline ends. In DNA form, the CDR3 reads TGTGCCAGTAGTTTTCGACAGAACCGCATGAACACTGAAGCTTTCTTT. Residues: CASSFRQNRMNTEAFF. Full variable domain (missing parts from reference TRBV19 and TRBJ1-1): DGGITQSPKYLFRKEGQNVTLSCEQNLNHDAMYWYRQDPGQGLRLIYYSQIVNDFQKGDIAEGYSVSREKKESFPLTVTSAQKNPTAFYLCASSFRQNRMNTEAFFGQGTRLTVV.

This chain connects TRBV4-1 to TRBJ2-3; D not certain. This CDR3 has 14 residues. The germline V gene encodes CDR1 MGHRA and CDR2 YSYEKL. The V gene lost 1 base and the J gene lost 1 base, with 6 bases spanning the gap. The CDR3 region has the DNA TGCGCCAGCAGCCAAGGACCGCGCACAGATACGCAGTATTTT. The encoded protein is CASSQGPRTDTQYF.

The CDR3, as DNA: TGTGCCAGCAGCCTGGACGGGAATCAGCCCCAGCATTTT. It encodes CASSLDGNQPQHF. V and J are TRBV6-5 and TRBJ1-5, with D uncertain. With 6 bases removed from V and 4 bases from J, the gap between germline ends came to 10 bases. CDR3 length equals 13 residues. Germline assignment: CDR1 MNHEY and CDR2 SVGAGI.

This clone occurred once. The chain carries TRBV7-9 and TRBJ1-1; D not certain. V lost 5 bases and J 4 bases, leaving 14 bases between the germline ends. This CDR3 contains 14 residues. In germline, CDR1 is SEHNR, CDR2 FQNEAQ (reference sequence). CDR3 DNA: TGTGCCAGCAGCCAGAACACCGTCGGCACTGAAGCTTTCTTT. It encodes CASSQNTVGTEAFF.